One and the same sample provided the 14 T cell receptor beta chains below, sequenced in a study of blood T cell repertoires in COVID-19. Only in-frame clones appear in the TCRdb table, and some are missing; sequencing was by immunoSEQ multiplex PCR. This sample carries 200,000 to 300,000 clones, about 88% of them seen once, and the ten largest clones take under 4.5%. Sequenced sample: peripheral blood. These receptors originate from a man aged 60 to 75 who had recovered from COVID-19.

V usage is TRBV3-1 (or the pseudogene TRBV3-2) and J usage is TRBJ2-2; D perhaps matches TRBD2 (5 bases). This CDR3 has 14 residues. Germline CDR1 is LGHDT and CDR2 is YNNKEL (reference sequence). V lost 0 bases, J lost 8 bases, and 10 bases lay in between. CDR3 loop: CASSQDIPGGELFF. CDR3 sequence (DNA): TGTGCCAGCAGCCAAGATATACCGGGAGGGGAGCTGTTTTTT.

The chain employs TRBV7-2 and TRBJ2-1, with 9 nucleotides matching TRBD1. After removal of 5 bases from V and 8 bases from J, the junction contained 10 bases not matched to a gene. The CDR3 spans 15 residues. Germline V gene lookup returns CDR1 SGHTA and CDR2 FQGNSA. The CDR3, as DNA: TGTGCCAGCAGCATGACAGGGGGTATTGTCGATGAGCAGTTCTTC. Amino acids: CASSMTGGIVDEQFF.

The chain combines TRBV4-2 with TRBJ2-3; 9 positions agree with TRBD2. CDR1 LGHNA and CDR2 YNFKEQ come from the germline V gene. V lost 0 bases and J lost 4; bases outside the gene matches: 11. CDR3 length equals 18 residues. The CDR3 here is CASSQDQVAGALPDTQYF. The DNA for the CDR3 is TGTGCCAGCAGCCAAGATCAAGTAGCGGGGGCCCTTCCAGATACGCAGTATTTT.

This clone was recorded once. The gene calls are TRBV10-3 and TRBJ2-1; 7 positions match TRBD2. V lost 9 bases to trimming and J lost 6 bases; unmatched junction nucleotides: 5. The germline V gene encodes CDR1 ENHRY and CDR2 SYGVKD. This CDR3 is built from 12 residues. The CDR3 coding sequence is TGTGCCATTGGACGGGGGGTCAATGAGCAGTTCTTC. Encoded protein: CAIGRGVNEQFF.

This chain uses TRBV7-9 with TRBJ1-5; the match to TRBD1 covers 7 bases. The J segment lost 3 bases and the V segment lost 5 bases, leaving 7 bases of the junction unmatched. The CDR3 extends over 15 amino acids. Germline CDR1 is SEHNR and CDR2 is FQNEAQ (reference sequence). CDR3 in DNA: TGTGCCAGCAGCCCTCTCGACAGGGACAATCAGCCCCAGCATTTT. As protein: CASSPLDRDNQPQHF.

The J gene is TRBJ2-1, the V gene TRBV4-1; TRBD1 agrees at 7 bases. CDR3 length: 14 amino acids. CDR1 is MGHRA and CDR2 is YSYEKL in the germline V gene. J was trimmed by 6 bases and V by 1 base; bases with no gene match: 3. CDR3 bases: TGCGCCAGCAGCCAAGGGACAGGACCCAATGAGCAGTTCTTC. Amino acid sequence: CASSQGTGPNEQFF.

The V gene is TRBV19, the J gene TRBJ1-5; a weak D match, TRBD1 (6 bases). V lost 7 bases, J lost 3 bases, and 10 bases lay in between. The germline CDR1 and CDR2 sequences are LNHDA and SQIVND (reference sequence). The CDR3 is 13 amino acids. In DNA, the CDR3 is TGTGCCAGTAAGGACAGTATCAATCAGCCCCAGCATTTT. This translates into CASKDSINQPQHF.

In its sample, this clone was seen a few times. The J gene is TRBJ2-1, the V gene TRBV5-1; 10 bases fit TRBD2. The trim removed 4 bases at V and 4 bases at J, leaving 5 bases unmatched. Germline V gives CDR1 SGHRS, CDR2 YFSETQ. The CDR3 loop spans 15 amino acids. The DNA for the CDR3 is TGCGCCAGCAGCCCTGGACTAGCGGAATACAATGAGCAGTTCTTC. Translation: CASSPGLAEYNEQFF.

The chain couples TRBV15 to TRBJ2-5; D not certain. CDR3 length equals 10 residues. V shed 9 bases and J shed 5 bases, with 7 bases lying between them. Germline V CDR1 and CDR2: LNHNV, YYDKDF (reference sequence). The CDR3, as DNA: TGTGCCACGGGCCAGGAGACCCAGTACTTC. This translates into CATGQETQYF.

In this sample, this clone turned up once. The chain carries TRBV15 and TRBJ1-2, with TRBD1 as a possible D gene (6 bases). V lost 7 bases and J 7 bases, leaving 16 bases between the germline ends. Per the germline V gene, CDR1 is LNHNV and CDR2 is YYDKDF (reference sequence). The CDR3 is 13 amino acids. DNA of the CDR3: TGTGCCACCAAACCCACAGGGCCGGGTGGCTACACCTTC. As protein: CATKPTGPGGYTF. Drawing the rest from reference TRBV15 and TRBJ1-2, the complete variable domain is DAMVIQNPRYQVTQFGKPVTLSCSQTLNHNVMYWYQQKSSQAPKLLFHYYDKDFNNEADTPDNFQSRRPNTSFCFLDIRSPGLGDTAMYLCATKPTGPGGYTFGSGTRLTVV.

This clone was seen just once. The chain employs TRBV7-8 and TRBJ1-2; TRBD1 is a possible D gene (6 bases). This CDR3 region has 16 residues. In germline, CDR1 is SGHVS, CDR2 FQNEAQ. Trimming cost V 1 base and J 6 bases, with 18 bases left between them. CDR3: CASSLVGEGGRDGYTF. The CDR3 DNA is TGTGCCAGCAGCTTAGTAGGAGAGGGGGGGCGCGATGGCTACACCTTC.

V is TRBV6-5 and J is TRBJ1-2; weak D call: TRBD1 (5 bases). CDR1 is MNHEY and CDR2 is SVGAGI in the germline V gene. The CDR3 spans 12 residues. The germline V and J ends were trimmed by 7 bases and 3 bases, with 9 bases remaining between them. In nucleotides, the CDR3 is TGTGCCAGCATCGACAGATACTATGGCTACACCTTC. Its protein is CASIDRYYGYTF.

The gene calls are TRBV4-2 and TRBJ2-7, with 15 positions matching TRBD2. The CDR3 covers 15 residues. In germline, CDR1 is LGHNA, CDR2 YNFKEQ. Trimming cost V 3 bases and J 6 bases; bases outside gene matches: 3. The CDR3: CASSQPGLAGGEQYF. The DNA for the CDR3 is TGTGCCAGCAGCCAGCCGGGACTAGCGGGGGGCGAGCAGTACTTC.

This chain joins TRBV20-1 and TRBJ2-7; maybe TRBD1 (5 bases). Trimming removed 3 bases from V and 3 bases from J, with 18 bases in between. The germline V gene encodes CDR1 DFQATT and CDR2 SNEGSKA (reference sequence). This CDR3 is 15 amino acids long. CDR3 amino acids: CSASPGIGAIYEQYF. Written as DNA, the CDR3 is TGCAGTGCTAGTCCGGGTATAGGGGCGATCTACGAGCAGTACTTC.